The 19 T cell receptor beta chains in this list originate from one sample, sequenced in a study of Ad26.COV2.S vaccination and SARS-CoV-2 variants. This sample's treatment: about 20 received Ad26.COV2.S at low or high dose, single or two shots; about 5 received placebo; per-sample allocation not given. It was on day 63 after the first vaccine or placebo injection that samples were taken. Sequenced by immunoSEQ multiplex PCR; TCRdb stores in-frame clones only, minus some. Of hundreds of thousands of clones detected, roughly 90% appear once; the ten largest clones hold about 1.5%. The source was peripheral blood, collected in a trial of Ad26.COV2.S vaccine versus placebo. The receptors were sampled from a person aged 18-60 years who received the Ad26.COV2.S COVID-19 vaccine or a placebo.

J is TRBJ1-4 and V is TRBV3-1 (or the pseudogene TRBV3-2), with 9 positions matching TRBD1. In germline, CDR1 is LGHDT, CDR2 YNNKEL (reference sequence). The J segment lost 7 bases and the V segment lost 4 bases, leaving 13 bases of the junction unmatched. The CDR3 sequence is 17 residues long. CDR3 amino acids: CASSLGQGNGAGEKLFF. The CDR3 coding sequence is TGTGCCAGCAGCCTTGGACAGGGGAATGGGGCCGGTGAAAAACTGTTTTTT.

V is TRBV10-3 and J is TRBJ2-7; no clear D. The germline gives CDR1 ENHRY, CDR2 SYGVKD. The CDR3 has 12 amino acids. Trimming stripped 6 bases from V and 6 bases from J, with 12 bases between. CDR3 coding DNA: TGTGCCATCAGCACCCAGACCAGCGAGCAGTACTTC. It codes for CAISTQTSEQYF.

The CDR3 DNA reads as TGTGCCAGCAGCTTAACTAGATCTGAAGAGCAGTACTTC. Its protein is CASSLTRSEEQYF. The chain links TRBV7-3 to TRBJ2-7, with D hard to call. The length of the CDR3 is 13 residues. Trimming shortened V by 0 bases and J by 7 bases, and 10 bases separated the two germline ends. The germline V gene has CDR1 SGHTA and CDR2 FQGTGA.

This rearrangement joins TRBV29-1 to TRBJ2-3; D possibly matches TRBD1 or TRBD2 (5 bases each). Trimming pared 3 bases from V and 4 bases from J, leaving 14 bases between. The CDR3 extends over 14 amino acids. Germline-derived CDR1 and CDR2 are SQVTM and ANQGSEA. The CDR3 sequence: CSVEGDPAPDTQYF. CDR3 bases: TGCAGCGTTGAGGGGGACCCCGCTCCAGATACGCAGTATTTT.

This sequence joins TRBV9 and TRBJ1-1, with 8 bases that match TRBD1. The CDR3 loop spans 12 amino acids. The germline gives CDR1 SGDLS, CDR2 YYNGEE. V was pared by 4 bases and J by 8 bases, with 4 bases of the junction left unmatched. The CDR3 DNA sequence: TGTGCCAGCAGCCGATCAGGGGGCGAAGCTTTCTTT. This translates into CASSRSGGEAFF.

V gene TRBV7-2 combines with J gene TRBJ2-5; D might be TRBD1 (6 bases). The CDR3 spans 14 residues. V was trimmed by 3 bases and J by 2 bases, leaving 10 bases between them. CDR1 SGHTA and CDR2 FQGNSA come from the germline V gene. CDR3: CASSFPTGQETQYF. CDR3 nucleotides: TGTGCCAGCAGCTTCCCGACAGGACAAGAGACCCAGTACTTC.

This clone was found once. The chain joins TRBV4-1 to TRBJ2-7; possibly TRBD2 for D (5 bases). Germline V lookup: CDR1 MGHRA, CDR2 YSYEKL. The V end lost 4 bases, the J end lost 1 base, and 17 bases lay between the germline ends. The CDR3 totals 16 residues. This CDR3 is CASSPTERLSSYEQYF. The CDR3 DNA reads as TGCGCCAGCAGCCCGACCGAGCGGTTGTCATCCTACGAGCAGTACTTC.

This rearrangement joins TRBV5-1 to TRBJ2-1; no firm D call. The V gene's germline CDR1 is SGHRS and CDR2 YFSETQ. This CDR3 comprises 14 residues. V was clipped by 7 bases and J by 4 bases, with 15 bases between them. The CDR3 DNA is TGCGCCAGCGGCCTAGTGGATGGGTACAATGAGCAGTTCTTC. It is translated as CASGLVDGYNEQFF. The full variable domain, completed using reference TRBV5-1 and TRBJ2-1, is KAGVTQTPRYLIKTRGQQVTLSCSPISGHRSVSWYQQTPGQGLQFLFEYFSETQRNKGNFPGRFSGRQFSNSRSEMNVSTLELGDSALYLCASGLVDGYNEQFFGPGTRLTVL.

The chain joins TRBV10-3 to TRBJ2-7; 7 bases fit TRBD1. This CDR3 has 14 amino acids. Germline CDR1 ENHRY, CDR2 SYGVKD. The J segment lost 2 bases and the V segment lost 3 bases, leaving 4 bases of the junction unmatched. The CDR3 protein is CAISDSTGPYEQYF. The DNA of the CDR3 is TGTGCCATCAGTGATTCGACAGGGCCCTACGAGCAGTACTTC.

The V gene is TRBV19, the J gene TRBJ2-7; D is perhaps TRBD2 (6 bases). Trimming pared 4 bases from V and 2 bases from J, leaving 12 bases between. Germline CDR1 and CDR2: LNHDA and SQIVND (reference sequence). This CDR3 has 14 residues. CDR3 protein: CASSSGTPTYEQYF. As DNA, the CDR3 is TGTGCCAGTAGTAGCGGGACTCCCACCTACGAGCAGTACTTC.

CDR3 sequence reads: CAWTGTSGRSEQYF. The CDR3 bases are TGTGCCTGGACAGGGACTAGCGGGAGAAGCGAGCAGTACTTC. The gene calls are TRBV30 and TRBJ2-7, with 14 positions matching TRBD2. The germline V gene encodes CDR1 GTSNPN and CDR2 SVGIG (reference sequence). The CDR3 is made up of 14 amino acids. J was trimmed by 6 bases and V by 4 bases; bases with no gene match: 5.

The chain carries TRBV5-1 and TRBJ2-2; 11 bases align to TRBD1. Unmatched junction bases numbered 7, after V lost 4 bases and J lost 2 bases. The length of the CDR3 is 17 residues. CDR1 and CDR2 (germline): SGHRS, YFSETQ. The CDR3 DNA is TGCGCCAGCAGCCTCGGGACAGGGGGATATAACACCGGGGAGCTGTTTTTT. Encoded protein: CASSLGTGGYNTGELFF. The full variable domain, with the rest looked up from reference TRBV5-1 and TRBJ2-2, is KAGVTQTPRYLIKTRGQQVTLSCSPISGHRSVSWYQQTPGQGLQFLFEYFSETQRNKGNFPGRFSGRQFSNSRSEMNVSTLELGDSALYLCASSLGTGGYNTGELFFGEGSRLTVL.

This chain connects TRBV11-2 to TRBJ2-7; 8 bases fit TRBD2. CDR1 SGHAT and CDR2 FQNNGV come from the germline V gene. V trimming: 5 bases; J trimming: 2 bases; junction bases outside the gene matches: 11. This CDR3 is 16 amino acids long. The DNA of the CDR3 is TGTGCCAGCAGCCCTTATCGGGGGGGGGCGACCTACGAGCAGTACTTC. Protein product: CASSPYRGGATYEQYF.

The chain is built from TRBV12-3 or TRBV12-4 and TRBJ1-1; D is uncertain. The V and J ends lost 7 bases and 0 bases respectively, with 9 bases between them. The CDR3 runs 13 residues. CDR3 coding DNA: TGTGCCAGCAACGCAGGCATGAACACTGAAGCTTTCTTT. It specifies CASNAGMNTEAFF.

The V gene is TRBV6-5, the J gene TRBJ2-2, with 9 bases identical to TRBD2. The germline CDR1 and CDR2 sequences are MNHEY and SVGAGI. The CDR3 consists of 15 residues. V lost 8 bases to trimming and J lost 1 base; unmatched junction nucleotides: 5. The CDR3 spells CASRLAALNTGELFF. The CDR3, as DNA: TGTGCCAGCCGACTAGCGGCCTTGAACACCGGGGAGCTGTTTTTT.

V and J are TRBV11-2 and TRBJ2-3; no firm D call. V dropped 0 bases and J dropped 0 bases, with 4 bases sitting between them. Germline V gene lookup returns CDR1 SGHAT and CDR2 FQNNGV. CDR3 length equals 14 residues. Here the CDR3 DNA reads TGTGCCAGCAGCTTAGAACCGAGCACAGATACGCAGTATTTT. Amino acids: CASSLEPSTDTQYF.

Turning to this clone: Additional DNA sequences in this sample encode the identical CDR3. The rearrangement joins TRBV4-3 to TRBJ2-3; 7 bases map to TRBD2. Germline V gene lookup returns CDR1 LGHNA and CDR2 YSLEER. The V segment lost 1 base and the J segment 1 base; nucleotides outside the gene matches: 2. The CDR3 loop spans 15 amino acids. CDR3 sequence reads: CASSQARGGTDTQYF. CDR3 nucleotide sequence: TGCGCCAGCAGCCAAGCCCGGGGGGGCACAGATACGCAGTATTTT.

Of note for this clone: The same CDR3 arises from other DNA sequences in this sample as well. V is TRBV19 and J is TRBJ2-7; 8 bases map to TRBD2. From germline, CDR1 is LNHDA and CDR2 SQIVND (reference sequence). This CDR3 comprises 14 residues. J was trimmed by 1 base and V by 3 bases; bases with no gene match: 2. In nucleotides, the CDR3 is TGTGCCAGTAGTATCACTAGCGGATCCTACGAGCAGTACTTC. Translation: CASSITSGSYEQYF.

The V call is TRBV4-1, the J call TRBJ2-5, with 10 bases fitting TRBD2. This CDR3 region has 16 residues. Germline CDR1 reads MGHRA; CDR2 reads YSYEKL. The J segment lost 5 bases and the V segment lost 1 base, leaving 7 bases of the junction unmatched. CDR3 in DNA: TGCGCCAGCAGCCAAGGAGGGACTAGCGTAACGGAGACCCAGTACTTC. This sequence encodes CASSQGGTSVTETQYF.